This entry lists 8 T cell receptor beta chains sequenced from one sample in a study of blood T cell repertoires in COVID-19. The table came from immunoSEQ multiplex PCR; TCRdb's copy has only in-frame clones and leaves some out. The table records tens of thousands of clones, about 86% of them present only once. The sample comprised peripheral blood. These receptors came from a man at least 80 years old in a cohort sampled during active COVID-19.

J is TRBJ1-2 and V is TRBV5-6; no firm D call. V was shortened by 1 base and J by 0 bases, with 10 bases between the two germline ends. The CDR3 sequence is 15 residues long. Germline loops: CDR1 SGHDT, CDR2 YYEEEE. This CDR3 is CASSLPAGTNYGYTF. The DNA for the CDR3 is TGTGCCAGCAGCTTGCCGGCGGGGACTAACTATGGCTACACCTTC. Combining the CDR3 with reference TRBV5-6 and TRBJ1-2 gives the whole variable domain DAGVTQSPTHLIKTRGQQVTLRCSPKSGHDTVSWYQQALGQGPQFIFQYYEEEERQRGNFPDRFSGHQFPNYSSELNVNALLLGDSALYLCASSLPAGTNYGYTFGSGTRLTVV.

The chain carries TRBV5-1 and TRBJ2-7; 12 positions match TRBD2. The germline V gene has CDR1 SGHRS and CDR2 YFSETQ. V lost 3 bases, J lost 7 bases, and 14 bases stayed unmatched. The CDR3 totals 17 residues. The CDR3 spells CASSSLVASGGAVEQYV. CDR3 in DNA: TGCGCCAGCAGCTCACTGGTGGCTAGCGGGGGGGCCGTAGAGCAGTACGTC.

The chain uses TRBV5-1 and TRBJ2-2; possible D gene TRBD1, 6 bases. Trimming cost V 0 bases and J 8 bases, with 11 bases left between them. The germline V gene encodes CDR1 SGHRS and CDR2 YFSETQ. The CDR3 totals 14 residues. Here the CDR3 reads CASSLEQGLGELFF. The CDR3 DNA reads TGCGCCAGCAGCTTGGAGCAGGGGTTGGGGGAGCTGTTTTTT.

CDR3 sequence (DNA): TGCAGCGTTGAACGGCTAGCGTCGGCGGGGATCACAGATACGCAGTATTTT. This codes for CSVERLASAGITDTQYF. The V and J genes are TRBV29-1 and TRBJ2-3; a possible D gene is TRBD2 (6 bases). V lost 2 bases, J lost 2 bases, and 20 bases lay in between. The CDR3 has 17 residues. The germline CDR1 and CDR2 sequences are SQVTM and ANQGSEA.

The gene calls are TRBV28 and TRBJ2-7, with 10 bases fitting TRBD1. The germline V gene encodes CDR1 MDHEN and CDR2 SYDVKM. This CDR3 region has 14 residues. V lost 5 bases and J lost 0; bases outside the gene matches: 1. The CDR3 region has the DNA TGTGCCAGCAGTAGGACAGGGGGCTCCTACGAGCAGTACGTC. It specifies CASSRTGGSYEQYV.

The chain couples TRBV11-2 to TRBJ1-1, with 7 positions matching TRBD1. The CDR3 runs to 13 residues. Trimming removed 7 bases from V and 2 bases from J; junction bases left unmatched: 4. Germline lookup yields CDR1 SGHAT and CDR2 FQNNGV. In DNA, the CDR3 is TGTGCCAGCAAAGGGACAGCTAACACTGAAGCTTTCTTT. It encodes CASKGTANTEAFF.

The rearrangement links TRBV19 to TRBJ1-1; a possible D gene is TRBD1 (6 bases). The CDR3 length is 14 residues. V dropped 7 bases and J dropped 0 bases, with 12 bases sitting between them. From germline, CDR1 is LNHDA and CDR2 SQIVND (reference sequence). The CDR3 sequence is CASKTQGLNTEAFF. CDR3 coding DNA: TGTGCCAGTAAGACACAGGGCCTGAACACTGAAGCTTTCTTT. Filled out from reference TRBV19 and TRBJ1-1, the complete variable domain reads DGGITQSPKYLFRKEGQNVTLSCEQNLNHDAMYWYRQDPGQGLRLIYYSQIVNDFQKGDIAEGYSVSREKKESFPLTVTSAQKNPTAFYLCASKTQGLNTEAFFGQGTRLTVV.

The chain has TRBV11-3 and TRBJ1-1; no clear D. V gave up 0 bases and J gave up 0 bases, with 5 bases separating them. The CDR3 totals 14 residues. Looked up from germline, CDR1 is SGHNT and CDR2 is YENEEA. The DNA of the CDR3 is TGTGCCAGCAGCTTAGACCCGGTGAACACTGAAGCTTTCTTT. This encodes CASSLDPVNTEAFF.